This TCR beta chain was observed in a study of cytomegalovirus exposure and HLA in healthy donors. Points from the study as a whole: TCR beta chains numbering more than 150 were designated cytomegalovirus-associated. Certain sequence variants were highly shared and formed a cluster, and this cluster was likely a sequencing artifact. A later analysis reportedly found that, within productive TCRs, an Asian-associated ancestry cluster had fewer N-insertions than the mean observed across the approximately 600 donors.

CDR1 and CDR2 from the germline V gene are LNHDA and SQIVND (reference sequence). Deletions cut 3 bases from V and 1 base from J, with 6 bases between. The CDR3 covers 13 residues. A note on this clone: Its antigen is undetermined.

PCR used 60 Vbeta primers and 13 Jbeta primers. The data were produced by immunoSEQ multiplex PCR, yet TCRdb's version contains in-frame clones alone and is incomplete. The sample has 70,000 or so clones, and its top ten clones hold roughly 0.9%. The J gene is TRBJ1-1, the V gene TRBV19; D is unclear. The sequencing input was PBMCs. The sequence was obtained from a boy aged 10-17 years in good health and CMV-seronegative. The chain's CDR3 is CASSITRNTEAFF. CDR3 coding DNA: TGTGCCAGTAGTATTACGCGGAACACTGAAGCTTTCTTT.